This T cell receptor beta chain was captured by sequencing in a study of shared T cell receptors in the human thymus. Profiling relied on immunoSEQ multiplex PCR, and the TCRdb table lists in-frame clones only, not all of them. The sample holds about 380,000 clones; approximately 95% are singletons and the top ten take roughly 0.02%. Germline V gene data show CDR1 as MGHRA and CDR2 as YSYEKL. This CDR3 has 13 residues. V dropped 1 base and J dropped 7 bases, with 8 bases sitting between them. The chain couples TRBV4-1 to TRBJ2-1; maybe TRBD1 (5 bases). Material: thymocytes. This receptor was taken from a human donor. CDR3 nucleotide sequence: TGCGCCAGCAGCCAAGGACAGTGGAATGAGCAGTTCTTC. It yields the protein CASSQGQWNEQFF.